The 2 T cell receptor beta chains listed next were all sequenced from one sample in a study of vaccination effects on CD4 cells after COVID-19. Prior to sequencing, the ViraFEST assay stimulated PBMC with viral peptide pools, which expanded the antigen-specific CD4+ T cells. A roughly ten-day culture period preceded the isolation of CD4+ T cells. The person had PCR-confirmed SARS-CoV-2 infection between March and December 2020. Antigens of these TCRs are unknown. Assay: immunoSEQ multiplex PCR; the TCRdb copy retains only in-frame clones and omits some. The sample lists approximately 30,000 clones, under 80% seen once, with 25% to 30% in the top ten. Sequenced material: CD4+ T cells from PBMCs cultured with a peptide pool, taken before COVID-19 vaccination. Receptor source: a human donor who had a prior SARS-CoV-2 infection.

Points on this clone: Relative to the germline gene, one junction end is altered; a read error may explain this. This sequence joins TRBV3-1 (or the pseudogene TRBV3-2) and TRBJ2-7; the D is unclear. CDR3 length: 8 residues. Germline V gene data show CDR1 as LGHDT and CDR2 as YNNKEL (reference sequence). The CDR3 DNA is TGTGCCAGCAGCCGCAGACATTTC. Translating gives CASSRRHF.

The J gene is TRBJ1-2, the V gene TRBV3-1 (or the pseudogene TRBV3-2); no definite D call. CDR3 size: 12 residues. Germline V gene lookup returns CDR1 LGHDT and CDR2 YNNKEL (reference sequence). Trimming cost V 3 bases and J 7 bases, with 9 bases left between them. The chain's CDR3 is CASSHVGSGYTF. The CDR3 nucleotides are TGTGCCAGCAGCCACGTCGGATCTGGCTACACCTTC.